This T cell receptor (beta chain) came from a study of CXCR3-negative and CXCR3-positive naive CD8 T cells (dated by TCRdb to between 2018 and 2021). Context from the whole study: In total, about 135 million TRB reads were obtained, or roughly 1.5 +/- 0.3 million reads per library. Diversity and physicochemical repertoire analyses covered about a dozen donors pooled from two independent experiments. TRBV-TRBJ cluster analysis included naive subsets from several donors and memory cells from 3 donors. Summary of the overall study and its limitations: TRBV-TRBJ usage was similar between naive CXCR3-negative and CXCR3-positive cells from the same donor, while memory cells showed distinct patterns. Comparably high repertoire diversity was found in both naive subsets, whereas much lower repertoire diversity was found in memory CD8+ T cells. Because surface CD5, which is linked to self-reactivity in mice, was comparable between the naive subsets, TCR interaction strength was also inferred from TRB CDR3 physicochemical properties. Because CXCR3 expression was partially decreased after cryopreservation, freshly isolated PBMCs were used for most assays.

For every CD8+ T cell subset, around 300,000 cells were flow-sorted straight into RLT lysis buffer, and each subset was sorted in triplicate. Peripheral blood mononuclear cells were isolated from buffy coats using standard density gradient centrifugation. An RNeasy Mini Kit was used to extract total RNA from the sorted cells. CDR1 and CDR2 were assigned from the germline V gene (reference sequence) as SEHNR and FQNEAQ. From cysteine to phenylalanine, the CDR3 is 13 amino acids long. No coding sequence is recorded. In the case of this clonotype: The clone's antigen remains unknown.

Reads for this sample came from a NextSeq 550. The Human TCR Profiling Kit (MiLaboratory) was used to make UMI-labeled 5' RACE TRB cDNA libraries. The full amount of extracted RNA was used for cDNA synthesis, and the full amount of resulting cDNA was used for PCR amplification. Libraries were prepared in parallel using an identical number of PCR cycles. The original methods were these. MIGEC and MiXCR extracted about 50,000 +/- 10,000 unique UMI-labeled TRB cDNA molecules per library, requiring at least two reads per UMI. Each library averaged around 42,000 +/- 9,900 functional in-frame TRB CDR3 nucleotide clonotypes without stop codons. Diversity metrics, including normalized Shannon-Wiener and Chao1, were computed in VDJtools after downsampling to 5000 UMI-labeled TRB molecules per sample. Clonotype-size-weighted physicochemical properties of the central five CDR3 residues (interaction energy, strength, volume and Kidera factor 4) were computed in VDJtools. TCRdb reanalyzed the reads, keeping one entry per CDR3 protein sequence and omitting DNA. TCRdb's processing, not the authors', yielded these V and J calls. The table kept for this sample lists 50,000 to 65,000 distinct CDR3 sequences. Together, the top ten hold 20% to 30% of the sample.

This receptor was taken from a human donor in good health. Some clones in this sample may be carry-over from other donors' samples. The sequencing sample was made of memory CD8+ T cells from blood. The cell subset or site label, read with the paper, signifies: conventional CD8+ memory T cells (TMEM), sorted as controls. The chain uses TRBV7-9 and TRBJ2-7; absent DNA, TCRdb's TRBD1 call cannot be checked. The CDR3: CASSLRASYEQYF.